Below are 21 T cell receptor beta chains sequenced from a single sample in a study of identical twins. TCRdb processed the 5' RACE reads anew with MiXCR; each CDR3 protein has one entry. The table shows 1,800,000 or so distinct CDR3 sequences, with around 29% occurring only once. Source material: cord blood. These receptors were obtained from a newborn girl in good health.

This clonotype came up a few times. The V call is TRBV2, the J call TRBJ2-3, with D tentatively TRBD1 or TRBD2 (5 bases each). Trimming removed 10 bases at V and 4 bases at J, with 18 bases between. Per the germline V gene, CDR1 is SNHLY and CDR2 is FYNNEI. This CDR3 is 14 amino acids long. The CDR3 bases are TGTGCCATCAGGGATAGCGAGGGCCCAGATACGCAGTATTTT. Amino acids: CAIRDSEGPDTQYF.

This clonotype has a handful of counts. This rearrangement joins TRBV15 to TRBJ2-1, with D uncertain. Trimming pared 0 bases from V and 2 bases from J, leaving 11 bases between. This CDR3 is built from 16 residues. Germline V gene sequence: CDR1 LNHNV, CDR2 YYDKDF (reference sequence). CDR3: CATSRDRSSTYNEQFF. CDR3 in DNA: TGTGCCACCAGCAGAGATCGGTCCTCCACCTACAATGAGCAGTTCTTC.

In its sample, this clonotype was seen a few times. The chain employs TRBV20-1 and TRBJ1-2; unclear D gene. The CDR3 is 12 amino acids. The V and J ends lost 6 bases and 0 bases respectively, with 8 bases between them. Per the germline V gene, CDR1 is DFQATT and CDR2 is SNEGSKA (reference sequence). The CDR3 sequence: CSAGLTNYGYTF. The CDR3 DNA follows: TGCAGTGCAGGACTGACTAACTATGGCTACACCTTC.

A few counts support this clonotype. This sequence joins TRBV9 and TRBJ2-3; D perhaps matches TRBD2 (5 bases). V gave up 5 bases and J gave up 2 bases, with 18 bases separating them. From germline, CDR1 is SGDLS and CDR2 YYNGEE. The CDR3 consists of 16 residues. CDR3 bases: TGTGCCAGCAGTCACGAGGAGGTACCCCTCACAGATACGCAGTATTTT. Its translation is CASSHEEVPLTDTQYF. The full variable domain, its missing parts supplied by reference TRBV9 and TRBJ2-3, is DSGVTQTPKHLITATGQRVTLRCSPRSGDLSVYWYQQSLDQGLQFLIQYYNGEERAKGNILERFSAQQFPDLHSELNLSSLELGDSALYFCASSHEEVPLTDTQYFGPGTRLTVL.

In DNA form, the CDR3 reads TGCAGTGCTCGAACTAGCGGGACTCTACCCGAGCAGTACTTC. Protein sequence: CSARTSGTLPEQYF. The chain uses TRBV20-1 and TRBJ2-7, with 10 positions matching TRBD2. CDR3 length: 14 amino acids. Germline V gene sequence: CDR1 DFQATT, CDR2 SNEGSKA (reference sequence). With 5 bases clipped from V and 6 bases from J, the junction kept 10 bases outside the gene matches.

This clonotype has more than one count but fewer than ten. Its ends do not fully match the called genes, so a read error is possible. The rearrangement links TRBV7-7 to TRBJ2-6; 9 bases line up with TRBD2. The germline V gene encodes CDR1 SSHAT and CDR2 FNYEAQ (reference sequence). The CDR3 spans 18 residues. The CDR3 spells CASSFPIAGASGANVLTF. The CDR3 DNA sequence: TGTGCTAGCAGCTTCCCAATAGCGGGGGCCTCTGGGGCCAACGTCCTGACTTTC.

V gene TRBV4-1 combines with J gene TRBJ2-2; no clear D. The CDR3 runs to 13 residues. Trimming pared 4 bases from V and 3 bases from J, leaving 6 bases between. Germline V lookup: CDR1 MGHRA, CDR2 YSYEKL. The CDR3: CASSPFYTGELFF. CDR3 nucleotides: TGCGCCAGCAGCCCTTTTTACACCGGGGAGCTGTTTTTT.

This clonotype was seen repeatedly, ten times or more. V and J are TRBV24-1 and TRBJ1-5; D ambiguous. The CDR3 totals 14 residues. CDR1 and CDR2 from the germline V gene are KGHDR and SFDVKD. Trimming stripped 2 bases from V and 3 bases from J, with 7 bases between. CDR3 in amino acids: CATSDWQSNQPQHF. The DNA of the CDR3 is TGTGCCACCAGTGATTGGCAGTCCAATCAGCCCCAGCATTTT.

This clonotype was seen a handful of times. The V gene is TRBV14, the J gene TRBJ2-1; 11 bases match TRBD1. J lost 0 bases, V lost 2 bases, and 6 bases had no gene match. The CDR3 spans 18 residues. Germline V gene data show CDR1 as SGHDN and CDR2 as FVKESK. DNA of the CDR3: TGTGCCAGCAGCCAATTCCGGGACAGGGGGGGCTCCTACAATGAGCAGTTCTTC. It is translated as CASSQFRDRGGSYNEQFF.

In this sample, this clonotype turned up many times. The chain combines TRBV20-1 with TRBJ2-7; 7 bases fit TRBD2. Trimming at V came to 6 bases and at J to 7 bases, leaving 9 bases not matched to a gene. Germline loops: CDR1 DFQATT, CDR2 SNEGSKA (reference sequence). The CDR3 extends over 12 amino acids. The CDR3: CSAPGLGYEQYF. The DNA for the CDR3 is TGCAGTGCCCCTGGACTAGGGTATGAGCAGTACTTC.

This clonotype occurred a few times. CDR3 amino acids: CASSQETGKGNSPLHF. The CDR3 DNA sequence: TGTGCCAGCAGCCAAGAGACAGGGAAGGGTAATTCACCCCTCCACTTT. The chain employs TRBV4-2 and TRBJ1-6; 7 nucleotides line up with TRBD1. CDR3 length equals 16 residues. The germline gives CDR1 LGHNA, CDR2 YNFKEQ. Trimming took 0 bases from V and 6 from J; bases not matched to a gene: 5.

This clonotype was seen many times. The CDR3 nucleotides are TGCAGCGTTTGGGACAGAAACGAGCAGTACTTC. Amino acid sequence: CSVWDRNEQYF. This sequence joins TRBV29-1 and TRBJ2-7, with 7 positions matching TRBD1. The CDR3 runs 11 residues. With 5 bases clipped from V and 5 bases from J, the junction kept 3 bases outside the gene matches. Germline V CDR1 and CDR2: SQVTM, ANQGSEA.

This clonotype was seen more than once but under ten times. The chain combines TRBV13 with TRBJ1-4, with D perhaps TRBD1 (6 bases). Germline CDR1 reads PRHDT; CDR2 reads FYEKMQ (reference sequence). The CDR3 sequence is 14 residues long. The V end lost 11 bases, the J end lost 2 bases, and 15 bases lay between the germline ends. CDR3 sequence reads: CAGTGIWTNEKLFF. The CDR3 bases are TGTGCCGGAACAGGGATTTGGACTAATGAAAAACTGTTTTTT.

The chain has TRBV25-1 and TRBJ2-1, with 10 bases aligning to TRBD2. The J segment lost 4 bases and the V segment lost 5 bases, leaving 11 bases of the junction unmatched. CDR1 MGHDK and CDR2 SYGVNS come from the germline V gene. This CDR3 comprises 17 residues. The CDR3 here is CASSSSLGLADYNEQFF. CDR3 DNA: TGTGCCAGCAGTTCGTCGCTAGGACTAGCGGATTACAATGAGCAGTTCTTC.

About this clonotype: A much bigger clone sits one base away, suggesting this may be a read error. V usage is TRBV29-1 and J usage is TRBJ2-1; 7 positions agree with TRBD2. TRBJ2-7 matches the DNA end more closely, so the J call is doubtful. The CDR3 spans 17 residues. The germline gives CDR1 SQVTM, CDR2 ANQGSEA. In DNA, the CDR3 is TGCAGCGTTGCCGCGGGGGTTTTTGCGGATAACTACAATGAGCAGTACTTC. It encodes CSVAAGVFADNYNEQYF.

This clonotype was recorded a few times. The J gene is TRBJ2-5, the V gene TRBV28, with 9 bases lining up with TRBD2. There are 17 residues in the CDR3. Germline V CDR1 and CDR2: MDHEN, SYDVKM. V dropped 5 bases and J dropped 3; count of bases not matched to a gene: 13. CDR3: CASSRRVPGLAEETQYF. The DNA for the CDR3 is TGTGCCAGCAGTCGCAGGGTACCGGGACTAGCCGAAGAGACCCAGTACTTC.

This clonotype was observed once. The V gene is TRBV2, the J gene TRBJ1-4, with 10 positions matching TRBD1. J lost 8 bases, V lost 8 bases, and 8 bases had no gene match. The CDR3 contains 14 residues. Per germline, CDR1 SNHLY and CDR2 FYNNEI. As DNA, the CDR3 is TGTGCCAGCTGCCGGGACAGGGGTCCCGAAAAACTGTTTTTT. Its translation is CASCRDRGPEKLFF.

The table lists this clonotype with a few counts. The chain has TRBV20-1 and TRBJ2-1; 9 bases map to TRBD2. The CDR3 covers 14 residues. Germline V lookup: CDR1 DFQATT, CDR2 SNEGSKA (reference sequence). V shed 4 bases, J shed 2 bases, and the junction held 3 bases outside the gene matches. CDR3: CSATPSGAYNEQFF. The CDR3 bases are TGCAGTGCTACCCCTAGCGGGGCCTACAATGAGCAGTTCTTC.

The table lists this clonotype with a few counts. The chain joins TRBV9 to TRBJ2-4, with D perhaps matching TRBD2 (7 bases). Germline-derived CDR1 and CDR2 are SGDLS and YYNGEE. The CDR3 has 15 residues. Trimming removed 2 bases from V and 7 bases from J, with 16 bases in between. The CDR3 DNA is TGTGCCAGCAGCGTCGGGGGGCCCTTGGAGAACATTCAGTACTTC. Translating it yields CASSVGGPLENIQYF.

In its sample, this clonotype was seen many times. This sequence joins TRBV25-1 and TRBJ1-2; D gene uncertain. The CDR3 spans 12 residues. The V end was cut by 6 bases, the J end by 2 bases, with 7 bases between. CDR1 and CDR2 (germline): MGHDK, SYGVNS. The CDR3 DNA follows: TGTGCCAGCAGCCGACAAAACTATGGCTACACCTTC. Amino acids: CASSRQNYGYTF.

This clonotype has more than one count but fewer than ten. V usage is TRBV6-5 and J usage is TRBJ2-1; maybe TRBD2 (5 bases). CDR3 length: 15 amino acids. Trimming stripped 2 bases from V and 0 bases from J, with 8 bases between. CDR1 and CDR2 from the germline V gene are MNHEY and SVGAGI. The CDR3 DNA is TGTGCCAGCAGTTACAGAGGGTTCTCCTACAATGAGCAGTTCTTC. This sequence encodes CASSYRGFSYNEQFF.